These 32 T cell receptor beta chains share one sample of origin, sequenced in a study of T cell responses to AZD1222 COVID-19 vaccine. Using immunoSEQ multiplex PCR, the repertoire was profiled, and TCRdb retains in-frame clones only, with some absent. The sample lists roughly 130,000 clones, just under 95% occurring once. The sample consisted of peripheral blood, taken on day 0 of AZD1222 vaccination. The receptors here all came from an adult in good health.

The chain couples TRBV7-6 to TRBJ1-1; D not resolved. Germline CDR1 reads SGHVS; CDR2 reads FNYEAQ. The CDR3 is made up of 15 amino acids. V lost 5 bases, J lost 1 base, and 14 bases lay in between. CDR3: CASSREAVGNTEAFF. The CDR3, as DNA: TGTGCCAGCAGCCGGGAGGCAGTTGGGAACACTGAAGCTTTCTTT.

This chain connects TRBV19 to TRBJ2-3; no firm D call. The V gene's germline CDR1 is LNHDA and CDR2 SQIVND (reference sequence). The CDR3 length is 14 residues. Trimming removed 5 bases from V and 2 bases from J, with 11 bases in between. The CDR3: CASSSDGPTDTQYF. In DNA, the CDR3 is TGTGCCAGTAGTTCGGACGGTCCCACAGATACGCAGTATTTT.

A single count supports this clone. The chain joins TRBV19 to TRBJ2-1, with a tentative D call TRBD2 (6 bases). The ends were cut back, 3 bases at V and 3 bases at J, with 18 bases in the middle. This CDR3 contains 17 residues. Germline CDR1 reads LNHDA; CDR2 reads SQIVND (reference sequence). The CDR3 region is CASSIRLRGGVYNEQFF. DNA of the CDR3: TGTGCCAGTAGTATCCGGCTCCGGGGCGGGGTCTACAATGAGCAGTTCTTC.

V gene TRBV2 combines with J gene TRBJ2-3; 15 nucleotides match TRBD2. J gave up 4 bases and V 4 bases, and 0 bases lay outside the gene matches. This CDR3 is 15 amino acids long. Per the germline V gene, CDR1 is SNHLY and CDR2 is FYNNEI. In DNA form, the CDR3 reads TGTGCCAGCAGTGGGACTAGCGGGAGGGCAGATACGCAGTATTTT. Encoded protein: CASSGTSGRADTQYF.

The chain recombines TRBV12-2 with TRBJ1-5; the table's D call, TRBD1, has no DNA check behind it. TRBV12-2 is labeled a pseudogene. The CDR3 consists of 18 residues. CDR3 residues: CASRLEGRGRIGNQPQHF. CDR3 sequence (DNA): TGTGCAAGTCGCTTAGAAGGTAGGGGGCGGATTGGTAATCAGCCCCAGCATTTT.

J is TRBJ1-1 and V is TRBV6-5; 7 positions match TRBD1. CDR3 length: 15 amino acids. The V gene end was trimmed by 2 bases and the J gene end by 0 bases; junction bases not matched to a gene: 3. Germline CDR1 reads MNHEY; CDR2 reads SVGAGI. In DNA form, the CDR3 reads TGTGCCAGCAGTTACGGGACAGCCATGAACACTGAAGCTTTCTTT. Translated, it gives CASSYGTAMNTEAFF.

The chain carries TRBV5-1 and TRBJ2-7, with 7 bases aligning to TRBD1. Germline CDR1 SGHRS, CDR2 YFSETQ. This CDR3 is 16 amino acids long. J gave up 3 bases and V 0 bases, and 9 bases lay outside the gene matches. CDR3 DNA: TGCGCCAGCAGCTTGGTAGGACAGGAGAGTGGCTACGAGCAGTACTTC. Its translation is CASSLVGQESGYEQYF.

This chain links TRBV7-9 with TRBJ1-4; D is undetermined. The germline V gene has CDR1 SEHNR and CDR2 FQNEAQ (reference sequence). This CDR3 region has 13 residues. Trimming shortened V by 1 base and J by 3 bases, and 3 bases separated the two germline ends. This chain's CDR3 is CASSLGPNEKLFF. In DNA, the CDR3 is TGTGCCAGCAGCTTAGGCCCTAATGAAAAACTGTTTTTT.

The rearrangement links TRBV7-9 to TRBJ2-1; D ambiguous. The CDR3 is 15 amino acids. Germline V gene sequence: CDR1 SEHNR, CDR2 FQNEAQ (reference sequence). Trimming shortened V by 1 base and J by 6 bases, and 13 bases separated the two germline ends. The CDR3 region has the DNA TGTGCCAGCAGCTTAGACTACCATAAAACCAATGAGCAGTTCTTC. This translates into CASSLDYHKTNEQFF.

This chain connects TRBV12-5 to TRBJ2-2, with D unresolved. V was pared by 5 bases and J by 4 bases, with 11 bases between. Germline V CDR1 and CDR2: LGHNT, FRNRAP. The CDR3 covers 14 residues. The CDR3 nucleotides are TGTGCTAGTGGTAAACGGGTTAGCACCGGGGAGCTGTTTTTT. Its translation is CASGKRVSTGELFF.

The rearrangement joins TRBV7-8 to TRBJ1-1; possibly TRBD1 for D (6 bases). CDR1 SGHVS and CDR2 FQNEAQ come from the germline V gene. The V and J ends lost 3 bases and 0 bases respectively, with 8 bases between them. The CDR3 is 14 residues long. The CDR3 loop is CASSFRQVNTEAFF. CDR3 coding DNA: TGTGCCAGCAGCTTCCGACAGGTGAACACTGAAGCTTTCTTT.

The V gene is TRBV7-8, the J gene TRBJ2-7, with 12 bases that match TRBD2. The CDR3 sequence is 19 residues long. The junction had 14 bases not matched to a gene; V was cut back by 5 bases and J by 0 bases. Germline CDR1 is SGHVS and CDR2 is FQNEAQ. CDR3 in amino acids: CASSRQWGLAGGFSYEQYF. As DNA, the CDR3 is TGTGCCAGCAGCCGACAATGGGGACTAGCGGGCGGATTCTCCTACGAGCAGTACTTC.

The J gene is TRBJ2-2, the V gene TRBV12-2; the D call in the table, TRBD2, was not verified against the DNA. TRBV12-2 is given as a pseudogene. There are 16 residues in the CDR3. CDR3: CASRSLDYANTGELFF. CDR3 bases: TGTGCAAGTCGCTCATTAGACTACGCGAACACCGGGGAGCTGTTTTTT.

J is TRBJ1-1 and V is TRBV25-1, with a tentative D call TRBD1 (6 bases). The CDR3 runs to 16 residues. The germline CDR1 and CDR2 sequences are MGHDK and SYGVNS. V dropped 4 bases and J dropped 5 bases, with 20 bases sitting between them. The CDR3: CASSALKGGVWTEAFF. In nucleotides, the CDR3 is TGTGCCAGCAGTGCCCTTAAGGGGGGGGTATGGACTGAAGCTTTCTTT.

The rearrangement uses TRBV18 and TRBJ2-7; possible D gene TRBD1, 5 bases. The V and J ends lost 4 bases and 0 bases respectively, with 7 bases between them. This CDR3 spans 13 amino acids. Germline V gene lookup returns CDR1 KGHSH and CDR2 LQKENI. As DNA, the CDR3 is TGTGCCAGCTCACAACAGGCCTCCTACGAGCAGTACTTC. Protein product: CASSQQASYEQYF.

This chain uses TRBV11-3 with TRBJ2-3; D might be TRBD1 (5 bases). Germline CDR1 SGHNT, CDR2 YENEEA. The V gene lost 1 base and the J gene lost 5 bases, with 13 bases spanning the gap. The CDR3 is 15 residues long. The CDR3 DNA follows: TGTGCCAGCAGCTTAGTGGCAGGGCCCGGAGATACGCAGTATTTT. It codes for CASSLVAGPGDTQYF.

This clone appeared a single time. The chain joins TRBV4-1 to TRBJ2-7; TRBD1 aligns across 10 bases. V was clipped by 0 bases and J by 2 bases; unmatched bases: 1. The germline V gene encodes CDR1 MGHRA and CDR2 YSYEKL. This CDR3 spans 15 amino acids. CDR3 residues: CASSQEGTGAYEQYF. The CDR3 DNA sequence: TGCGCCAGCAGCCAAGAGGGGACAGGGGCCTACGAGCAGTACTTC.

The J gene is TRBJ1-1, the V gene TRBV29-1; no firm D call. V dropped 0 bases and J dropped 8 bases, with 10 bases sitting between them. CDR3 length equals 12 residues. The germline V gene encodes CDR1 SQVTM and CDR2 ANQGSEA. The CDR3 DNA reads TGCAGCGTTGAAGATGTAACCAACGAAGCTTTCTTT. The encoded protein is CSVEDVTNEAFF.

The chain is built from TRBV10-3 and TRBJ1-2, with D uncertain. From germline, CDR1 is ENHRY and CDR2 SYGVKD. The CDR3 length is 12 residues. V was cut by 10 bases and J by 7 bases, with 16 bases left in between. In DNA, the CDR3 is TGTGCCACCCACAACGAGGGCAGTGGCTACACCTTC. Translation: CATHNEGSGYTF.

The chain couples TRBV11-2 to TRBJ2-3; 7 bases align to TRBD1. The CDR3 is 14 amino acids. In germline, CDR1 is SGHAT, CDR2 FQNNGV. J gave up 6 bases and V 5 bases, and 8 bases lay outside the gene matches. CDR3 sequence reads: CASSPDRFLDTQYF. The CDR3 DNA is TGTGCCAGCAGCCCGGACAGGTTTTTGGATACGCAGTATTTT.

The J gene is TRBJ1-1, the V gene TRBV28; unclear D gene. The germline V gene encodes CDR1 MDHEN and CDR2 SYDVKM. The V gene lost 5 bases and the J gene lost 7 bases, with 17 bases spanning the gap. This CDR3 is 14 amino acids long. The DNA of the CDR3 is TGTGCCAGCAGTCTAATTAGGCGGGGTCTTGAAGCTTTCTTT. Translated, it gives CASSLIRRGLEAFF.

For the CDR3, the DNA is TGTGCCAGTACTAGAGGGACTGAAGCTTTCTTT. Translated, it gives CASTRGTEAFF. This rearrangement joins TRBV19 to TRBJ1-1, with D unresolved. V lost 7 bases and J lost 5, with 8 bases in between. The CDR3 has 11 amino acids. Germline CDR1 LNHDA, CDR2 SQIVND (reference sequence).

This clone was detected once. The rearrangement links TRBV24-1 to TRBJ2-7; no reliable D call. The CDR3 length is 13 residues. Germline V lookup: CDR1 KGHDR, CDR2 SFDVKD. Trimming cost V 4 bases and J 9 bases, with 15 bases left between them. Here the CDR3 DNA reads TGTGCCACCAGTGAGGTGGGATTTTATGGGCAGTACTTC. Translated: CATSEVGFYGQYF.

The rearrangement joins TRBV7-2 to TRBJ2-3; D uncertain. V lost 1 base and J 0 bases, leaving 8 bases between the germline ends. This CDR3 spans 15 amino acids. CDR1 is SGHTA, CDR2 FQGNSA, per germline. The CDR3 nucleotides are TGTGCCAGCAGCTTAGGACTTCTTAGCACAGATACGCAGTATTTT. Its protein is CASSLGLLSTDTQYF.

The chain couples TRBV30 to TRBJ2-7; 11 bases line up with TRBD2. V lost 3 bases to trimming and J lost 2 bases; unmatched junction nucleotides: 3. The length of the CDR3 is 14 residues. CDR1 is GTSNPN and CDR2 is SVGIG in the germline V gene (reference sequence). The CDR3 DNA sequence: TGTGCCTGGAGGGCTAGCGGGAGGACCTACGAGCAGTACTTC. Translation: CAWRASGRTYEQYF.

This clone was seen a single time. The genes are TRBV3-1 (or the pseudogene TRBV3-2) and TRBJ1-6; D remains unclear. V shed 5 bases and J shed 12 bases, with 8 bases lying between them. This CDR3 comprises 11 residues. Germline V gene data show CDR1 as LGHDT and CDR2 as YNNKEL (reference sequence). The CDR3 sequence is CASSGGKPLHF. CDR3 nucleotide sequence: TGTGCCAGCAGCGGCGGGAAACCCCTCCACTTT.

This clone occurred once. The rearrangement links TRBV12-3 or TRBV12-4 to TRBJ1-4; TRBD1 is a possible D gene (6 bases). The CDR3 consists of 11 residues. V was shortened by 5 bases and J by 14 bases, with 12 bases between the two germline ends. CDR3 residues: CASSGMGALFF. Here the CDR3 DNA reads TGTGCCAGCAGTGGGATGGGGGCGCTGTTTTTT.

This clone was seen a single time. The chain combines TRBV21-1 with TRBJ2-5; the table calls TRBD2, which could not be checked here. TRBV21-1 is deemed a pseudogene. The length of the CDR3 is 16 residues. The CDR3 DNA reads TGTGCCAGCAGCAAAAGTCCTAGCGGGAGTGAAGAGACCCAGTACTTC. This sequence encodes CASSKSPSGSEETQYF.

This clone came up a few times. The V call is TRBV5-1, the J call TRBJ2-7; unclear D gene. CDR1 and CDR2 from the germline V gene are SGHRS and YFSETQ. The CDR3 consists of 13 residues. The ends were cut back, 4 bases at V and 0 bases at J, with 8 bases in the middle. CDR3 sequence reads: CASSRDFSYEQYF. The CDR3 region has the DNA TGCGCCAGCAGCCGAGACTTCTCCTACGAGCAGTACTTC.

This chain uses TRBV6-5 with TRBJ1-4; weak D call: TRBD1 (6 bases). V gave up 4 bases and J gave up 5 bases, with 11 bases separating them. This CDR3 spans 14 amino acids. CDR1 MNHEY and CDR2 SVGAGI come from the germline V gene. As DNA, the CDR3 is TGTGCCAGCAGTTGGGGGCCCTTGAATGAAAAACTGTTTTTT. Translated: CASSWGPLNEKLFF.

V usage is TRBV29-1 and J usage is TRBJ1-2, with no clear D. V was trimmed by 1 base and J by 6 bases, leaving 9 bases between them. The V gene's germline CDR1 is SQVTM and CDR2 ANQGSEA. There are 12 residues in the CDR3. Here the CDR3 reads CSVEVEADGYTF. In DNA form, the CDR3 reads TGCAGCGTTGAAGTAGAGGCTGATGGCTACACCTTC.

This chain links TRBV30 with TRBJ1-1, with TRBD1 as a possible D gene (5 bases). V was trimmed by 0 bases and J by 4 bases, leaving 15 bases between them. CDR1 is GTSNPN and CDR2 is SVGIG in the germline V gene (reference sequence). There are 15 residues in the CDR3. The CDR3 region has the DNA TGTGCCTGGAGTGTACGGGGCATCCCGGGCACTGAAGCTTTCTTT. It yields the protein CAWSVRGIPGTEAFF. Together with reference TRBV30 and TRBJ1-1, the CDR3 gives the full variable domain: SQTIHQWPATLVQPVGSPLSLECTVEGTSNPNLYWYRQAAGRGLQLLFYSVGIGQISSEVPQNLSASRPQDRQFILSSKKLLLSDSGFYLCAWSVRGIPGTEAFFGQGTRLTVV.